The T cell receptor beta chain under discussion was sequenced for a study of shared clonotypes between healthy human individuals. Study-level background: Donors had three CD4 naive, three CD4 memory, two CD8 naive and one CD8 memory plate apiece. Study results and caveats: Apart from blood, nothing was sampled; tissue repertoires likely differ. The study generally estimated greater richness for naive than memory subsets.

CD4+ cells underwent separation, giving CD45RA+ naive and CD45RA-negative memory subsets. The length of the CDR3 is 13 residues. With 0 bases removed from V and 4 bases from J, the gap between germline ends came to 9 bases. Germline V gives CDR1 GTSNPN, CDR2 SVGIG (reference sequence). Some clones are missing from TCRdb's copy, which holds only in-frame ones; the method was immunoSEQ multiplex PCR. The sample shows 2 million to 2.5 million clones, nearly 97% of them seen only once. Remarks on this clone: The antigen remains undetermined. The sample carries other DNA sequences with the same CDR3.

The clonotype comes from a man aged 18 to 30 in good health. The rearrangement joins TRBV30 to TRBJ1-1; possible D gene TRBD1, 5 bases. The material sequenced was naive CD4+ T cells sorted from blood. The subset denotes: CD45RA+ positively selected. The CDR3 DNA follows: TGTGCCTGGAGTGTCCAGGGTTTCACTGAAGCTTTCTTT. Encoded protein: CAWSVQGFTEAFF.